This entry features one T cell receptor (beta chain) sequence. Original processing methods: Estimates of nucleated cell counts were drawn from the amplification of reference gene primers. Produced via immunoSEQ multiplex PCR; TCRdb's table is partial and in-frame only. Clonal size and the V and J genes are those of that table, whereas D and trimming came from the DNA. Here the sample spans some 340,000 clones, roughly 85% being singletons. These data originate in a study of blood T cell repertoires in COVID-19. Across the study: COVID-19 samples, acute and convalescent, were from the United States, Italy and Spain. T cells, B-cell-depleted T cells, or PBMCs supplied cDNA or gDNA.

J lost 4 bases, V lost 7 bases, and 11 bases had no gene match. Germline V gene data show CDR1 as SGHVS and CDR2 as FNYEAQ. The CDR3 spans 15 residues. The sequenced sample consisted of peripheral blood. The rearrangement joins TRBV7-6 to TRBJ2-5, with 8 bases identical to TRBD1. This TCR came from a woman aged 18-35 years with acute or convalescent COVID-19. DNA of the CDR3: TGTGCCAGCATTAACGGACAGGGTGGCGGAGAGACCCAGTACTTC. Its translation is CASINGQGGGETQYF.